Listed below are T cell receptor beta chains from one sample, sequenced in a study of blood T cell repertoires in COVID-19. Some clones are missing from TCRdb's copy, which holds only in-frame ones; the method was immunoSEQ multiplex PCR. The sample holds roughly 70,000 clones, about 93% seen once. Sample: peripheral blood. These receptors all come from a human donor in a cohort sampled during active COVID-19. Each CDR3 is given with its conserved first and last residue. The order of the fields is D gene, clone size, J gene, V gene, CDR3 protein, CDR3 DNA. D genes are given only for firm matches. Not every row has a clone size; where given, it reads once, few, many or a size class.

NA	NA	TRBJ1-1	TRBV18	CASSQGGAEAFF	TGTGCCAGCTCCCAGGGAGGGGCTGAAGCTTTCTTT
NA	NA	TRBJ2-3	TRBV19	CASSIEAGRDTQYF	TGTGCCAGTAGTATCGAAGCGGGCAGAGATACGCAGTATTTT
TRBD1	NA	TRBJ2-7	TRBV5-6	CASSLARTGALLSYEQYF	TGTGCCAGCAGCTTGGCAAGGACAGGGGCCTTGCTCTCCTACGAGCAGTACTTC
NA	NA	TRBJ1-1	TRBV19	CASSSDSLREAFF	TGTGCCAGTAGTTCCGACAGCTTGCGCGAAGCTTTCTTT
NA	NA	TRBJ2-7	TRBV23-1	CASSQWSVAGEQYF	TGCGCCAGCAGTCAATGGTCTGTGGCAGGCGAGCAGTACTTC
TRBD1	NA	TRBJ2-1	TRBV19	CASSIATGGLNEQFF	TGTGCCAGTAGTATAGCAACAGGGGGGTTGAATGAGCAGTTCTTC
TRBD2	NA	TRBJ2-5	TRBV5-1	CASKAGGQETQYF	TGCGCCAGCAAGGCGGGGGGACAAGAGACCCAGTACTTC
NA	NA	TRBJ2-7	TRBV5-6	CASSTTGGHVWEQYF	TGTGCCAGCAGCACGACGGGGGGACATGTGTGGGAGCAGTACTTC
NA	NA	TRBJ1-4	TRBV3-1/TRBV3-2	CASSHAGSPTNEKLFF	TGTGCCAGCAGCCACGCCGGGTCCCCAACTAATGAAAAACTGTTTTTT
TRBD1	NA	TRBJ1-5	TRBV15	CATSRDQGARGNQPQHF	TGTGCCACCAGCAGAGATCAGGGGGCTAGGGGCAATCAGCCCCAGCATTTT
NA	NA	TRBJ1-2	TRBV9	CASSVVGSGRGPYGYTF	TGTGCCAGCAGCGTAGTGGGATCGGGGAGGGGCCCCTATGGCTACACCTTC
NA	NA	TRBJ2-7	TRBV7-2	CASSLARENEQYF	TGTGCCAGCAGCTTAGCGCGGGAAAACGAGCAGTACTTC
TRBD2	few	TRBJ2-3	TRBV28	CASSSGTSPLDTQYF	TGTGCCAGCAGCTCCGGGACTAGTCCTTTAGATACGCAGTATTTT
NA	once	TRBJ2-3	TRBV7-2	CASSPGQASNTQYF	TGTGCCAGCAGCCCTGGGCAGGCCTCGAATACGCAGTATTTT
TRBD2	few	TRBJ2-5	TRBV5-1	CASGRGGASETQYF	TGCGCCAGCGGGCGCGGGGGGGCCAGTGAGACCCAGTACTTC
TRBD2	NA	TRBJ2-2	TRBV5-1	CASSKRGGGANTGELFF	TGCGCCAGCAGCAAGCGCGGCGGGGGGGCGAACACCGGGGAGCTGTTTTTT
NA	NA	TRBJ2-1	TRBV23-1	CASSRDSKFF	TGCGCCAGCAGCCGGGACTCCAAGTTCTTC
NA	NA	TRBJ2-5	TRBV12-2	CASRLEVSRNTETQYF	TGTGCAAGTCGCTTAGAGGTCTCGAGGAACACGGAGACCCAGTACTTC
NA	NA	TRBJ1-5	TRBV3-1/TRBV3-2	CASSPFPSNQPQHF	TGTGCCAGCAGCCCATTTCCTAGCAATCAGCCCCAGCATTTT
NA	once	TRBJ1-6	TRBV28	CASRIGAEASYNSPLHF	TGTGCCAGCAGAATAGGGGCAGAAGCCTCCTATAATTCACCCCTCCACTTT
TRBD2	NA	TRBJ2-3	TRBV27	CASSLKPSGATQYF	TGTGCCAGCAGTTTAAAGCCTAGCGGAGCTACGCAGTATTTT
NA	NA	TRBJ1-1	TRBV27	CASSLLAGMNTEAFF	TGTGCCAGCTCCCTCCTGGCAGGGATGAACACTGAAGCTTTCTTT
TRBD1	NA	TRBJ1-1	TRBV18	CASSFTQGANTEAFF	TGTGCCAGCTCATTTACACAGGGGGCTAACACTGAAGCTTTCTTT
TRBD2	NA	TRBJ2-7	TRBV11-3	CASSLQGRRRGTPYEQYF	TGTGCCAGCAGCTTACAGGGCCGGCGGCGGGGGACGCCCTACGAGCAGTACTTC
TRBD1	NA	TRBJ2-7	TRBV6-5	CASSARGPDEQYF	TGTGCCAGCAGCGCCAGGGGGCCGGACGAGCAGTACTTC
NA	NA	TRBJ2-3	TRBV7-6	CASSLSAGAPSTDTQYF	TGTGCCAGCAGCTTATCCGCGGGGGCACCTAGCACAGATACGCAGTATTTT
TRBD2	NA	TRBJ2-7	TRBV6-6	CASTKIAGGNYEQYF	TGTGCCAGCACTAAAATAGCGGGGGGGAATTACGAGCAGTACTTC